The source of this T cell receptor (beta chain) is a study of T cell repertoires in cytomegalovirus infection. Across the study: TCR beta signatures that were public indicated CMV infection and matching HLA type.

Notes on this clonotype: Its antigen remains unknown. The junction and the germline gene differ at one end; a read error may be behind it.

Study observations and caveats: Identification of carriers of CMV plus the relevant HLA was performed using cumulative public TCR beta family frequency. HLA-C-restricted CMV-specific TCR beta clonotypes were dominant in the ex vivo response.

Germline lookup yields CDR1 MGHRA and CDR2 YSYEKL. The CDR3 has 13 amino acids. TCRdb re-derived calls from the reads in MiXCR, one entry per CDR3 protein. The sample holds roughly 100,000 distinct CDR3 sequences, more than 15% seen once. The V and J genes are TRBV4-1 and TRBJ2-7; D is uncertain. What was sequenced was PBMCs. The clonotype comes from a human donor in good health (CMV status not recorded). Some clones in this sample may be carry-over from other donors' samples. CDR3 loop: CASSPSGTYEQYF. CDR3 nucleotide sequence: TGTGCCAGCAGCCCTTCAGGAACCTACGAGCAGTACTTC.